This TCR beta chain was captured by sequencing in a study of T-cell reconstitution after alpha-beta-depleted transplantation in children listed by TCRdb under 2016. Some background on the complete study: The study quantitatively tracked T-cell immune reconstitution after TCRalphabeta/CD19-depleted allogeneic hematopoietic cell transplantation in children using TCR repertoire profiling.

The sample's treatment or condition label, decoded: allogeneic hematopoietic cell transplantation with graft depleted of TCRalphabeta T cells and CD19 B cells. The children who served as transplant recipients had been given grafts of TCRalphabeta/CD19-depleted allogeneic hematopoietic cells. Libraries were constructed by PCR. The sample was run on an Illumina HiSeq 2500. To normalize quantification of the TCRbeta repertoire, the TCR libraries were built with molecular barcoding that relied on unique molecular identifiers. The raw public reads went through TCRdb reprocessing: fastp at Q25, MiXCR clone calling, in-frame beta chains kept. Rows with a matching CDR3 protein are joined into one entry that keeps the most common DNA and genes. This sample lists around 190,000 distinct CDR3 sequences; about 6.6% were detected once. The ten largest make up 4.5% to 6.5% of the sample. What the research found in general, with its limitations: In some patients, the high TCRbeta diversity seen at day 60 was put down to recipient T cells and intrathymic progenitors that had survived conditioning. Over the following months the frequencies of hyperexpanded clones went down, and after one year T-cell counts and TCRbeta diversity were mostly credited to newly produced T cells. The apparently early recovery of alphabetaT-cell counts about two months after transplant reportedly depended on only several hundred rapidly expanded clones that came from non-depleted graft cells.

This clonotype was counted a few times. This clone's antigen is unknown. No much larger clone is present one base from it, and per-base qualities are unavailable. This receptor was taken from a boy younger than 10 with acute lymphoblastic leukemia, due to receive a stem cell transplant. The material was PBMCs, obtained before TCRalphabeta/CD19-depleted stem cell transplant.

The CDR3 region has the sequence CASSYPSRVNTEAFF. At the DNA level, the sequence is TGTGCCAGCAGTTACCCGTCGAGGGTGAACACTGAAGCTTTCTTT. The V gene is TRBV6-2 or TRBV6-3 and the J gene is TRBJ1-1; too little of a D gene remains to name it. The CDR3 numbers 15 residues from cysteine through phenylalanine. Here the CDR3 DNA is all that survives: 45 bases in frame from base 1. V and J are truncated by 2 bases and 0 bases respectively, leaving an intervening sequence of 10 bases. Based on the germline V gene, the CDR1 and CDR2 sequences are MNHEY and SVGEGT.